This T cell receptor (beta chain) emerged from a study of CD8+ T cells in alopecia areata. Study background: Treated patients were given 5 to 10 mg oral tofacitinib twice daily.

It was cDNA, reverse transcribed from extracted RNA, that served as the sequencing template. TCRdb keeps only in-frame clones here, not all; method: immunoSEQ multiplex PCR. Of 150,000 to 200,000 clones in the sample, 50% to 75% were seen once. Stated treatment: oral pan-JAK inhibitor, 5-10 mg twice daily. Samples from alopecia areata patients were lesional scalp punch biopsies and peripheral blood. CDR1 and CDR2 from the germline V gene are MNHNY and SVGAGI (reference sequence). The CDR3 totals 16 residues. Trimming left V 6 bases short and J 2 bases short, with 19 bases between. This clone was seen a few times. Its antigen is not identified. Study results and limitations: Scalp samples also yield sequences from resident alphabeta T cells of normal skin. Scalp clonality, together with expanded CD8+ clones among the top 100, fell significantly with tofacitinib.

The specimen was CD4+ T cells sorted from blood, collected at approximately week 56, from a patient treated with tofacitinib. The TCR sequence derives from a human donor with alopecia areata. The chain couples TRBV6-6 to TRBJ1-1; D is uncertain. The CDR3 bases are TGTGCCAGCAGCGCTCGCGTGGGGATAGGTAACACTGAAGCTTTCTTT. Translation: CASSARVGIGNTEAFF.